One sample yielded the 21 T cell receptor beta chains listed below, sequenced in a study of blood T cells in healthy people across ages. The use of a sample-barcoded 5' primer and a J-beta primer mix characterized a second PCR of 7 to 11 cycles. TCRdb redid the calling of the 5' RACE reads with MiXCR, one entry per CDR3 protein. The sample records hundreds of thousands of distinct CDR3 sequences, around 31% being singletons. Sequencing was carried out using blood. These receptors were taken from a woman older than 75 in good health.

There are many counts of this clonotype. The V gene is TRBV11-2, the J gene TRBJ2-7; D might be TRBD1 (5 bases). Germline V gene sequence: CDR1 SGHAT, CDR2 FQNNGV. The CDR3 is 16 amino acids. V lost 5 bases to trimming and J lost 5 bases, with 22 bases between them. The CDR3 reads CASSPDAGFSSHEQYF. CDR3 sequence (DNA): TGTGCCAGCAGCCCCGACGCAGGGTTCTCTTCCCACGAGCAGTACTTC.

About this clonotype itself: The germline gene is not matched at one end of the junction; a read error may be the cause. CDR3 DNA sequence: TGCGCCGGCAGCCCCTCTGGGGCCAACGTCCTGACTTTC. This gives the protein CAGSPSGANVLTF. The chain couples TRBV4-1 to TRBJ2-6; D is ambiguous. Germline V lookup: CDR1 MGHRA, CDR2 YSYEKL. The CDR3 extends over 13 amino acids.

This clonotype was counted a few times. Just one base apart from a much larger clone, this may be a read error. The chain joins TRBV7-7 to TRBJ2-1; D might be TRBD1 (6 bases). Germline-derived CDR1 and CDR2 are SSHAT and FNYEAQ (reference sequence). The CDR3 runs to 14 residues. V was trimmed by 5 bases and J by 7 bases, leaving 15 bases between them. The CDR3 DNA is TGTGCCAGCAGCCGGGGATCTCAGGGGAATGAGCAGTTCTTC. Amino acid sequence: CASSRGSQGNEQFF.

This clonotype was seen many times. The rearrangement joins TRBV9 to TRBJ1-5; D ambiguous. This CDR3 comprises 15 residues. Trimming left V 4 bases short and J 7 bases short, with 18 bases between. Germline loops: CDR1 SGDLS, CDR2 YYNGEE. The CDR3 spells CASSPGRGREQPQHF. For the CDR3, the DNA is TGTGCCAGCAGCCCCGGTCGAGGGAGGGAACAGCCCCAGCATTTT.

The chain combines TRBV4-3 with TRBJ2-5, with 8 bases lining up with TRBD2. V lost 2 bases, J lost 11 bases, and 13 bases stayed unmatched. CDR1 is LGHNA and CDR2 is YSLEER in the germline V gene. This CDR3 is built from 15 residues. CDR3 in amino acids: CASSQLTSALNEQYF. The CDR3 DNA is TGCGCCAGCAGCCAACTGACTAGCGCCCTAAATGAGCAGTACTTC.

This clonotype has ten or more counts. The CDR3 DNA reads as TGTGCCATCACATCAGCCTACGAGCAGTACTTC. It yields the protein CAITSAYEQYF. The chain recombines TRBV28 with TRBJ2-7; D remains ambiguous. This CDR3 region has 11 residues. Germline values: CDR1 MDHEN, CDR2 SYDVKM. Trimming cost V 10 bases and J 2 bases, with 9 bases left between them.

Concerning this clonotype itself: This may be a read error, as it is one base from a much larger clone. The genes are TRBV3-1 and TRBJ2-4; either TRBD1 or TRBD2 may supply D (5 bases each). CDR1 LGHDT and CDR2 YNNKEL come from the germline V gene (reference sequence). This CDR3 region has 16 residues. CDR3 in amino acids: CANSQGGGLAKNIQYF. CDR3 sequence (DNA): TGTGCCAACAGCCAAGGTGGGGGTCTAGCCAAAAACATTCAGTACTTC.

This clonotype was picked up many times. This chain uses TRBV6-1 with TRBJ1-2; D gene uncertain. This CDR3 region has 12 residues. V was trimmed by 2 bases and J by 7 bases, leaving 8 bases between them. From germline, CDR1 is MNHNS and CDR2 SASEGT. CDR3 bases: TGTGCCAGCAGTGAATATCATGGTGGCTACACCTTC. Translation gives CASSEYHGGYTF.

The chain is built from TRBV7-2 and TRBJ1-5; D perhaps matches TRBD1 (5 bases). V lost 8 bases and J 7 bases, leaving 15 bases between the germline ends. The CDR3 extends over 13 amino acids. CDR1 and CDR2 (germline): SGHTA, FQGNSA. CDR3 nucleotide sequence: TGTGCCAGCGACACAGGTCTCGGGCAGCCCCAGCATTTT. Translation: CASDTGLGQPQHF.

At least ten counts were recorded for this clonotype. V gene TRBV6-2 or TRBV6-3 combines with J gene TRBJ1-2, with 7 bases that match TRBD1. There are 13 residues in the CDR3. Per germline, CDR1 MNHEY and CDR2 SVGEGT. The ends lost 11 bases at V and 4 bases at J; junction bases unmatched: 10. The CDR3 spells CAHRDSASYGYTF. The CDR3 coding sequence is TGTGCCCACCGGGACAGTGCTTCCTATGGCTACACCTTC.

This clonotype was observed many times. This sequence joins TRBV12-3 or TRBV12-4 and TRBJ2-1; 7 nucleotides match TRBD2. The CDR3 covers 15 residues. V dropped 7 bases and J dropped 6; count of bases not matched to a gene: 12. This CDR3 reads CASNKPRGEINEQFF. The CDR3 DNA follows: TGTGCCAGCAACAAACCCCGGGGGGAGATCAATGAGCAGTTCTTC.

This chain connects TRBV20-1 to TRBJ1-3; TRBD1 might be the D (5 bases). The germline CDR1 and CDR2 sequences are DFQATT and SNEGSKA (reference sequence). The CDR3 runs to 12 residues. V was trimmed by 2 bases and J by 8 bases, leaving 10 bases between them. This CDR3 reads CSARLRGDTIYF. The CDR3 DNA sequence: TGCAGTGCTAGACTAAGGGGAGACACCATATATTTT.

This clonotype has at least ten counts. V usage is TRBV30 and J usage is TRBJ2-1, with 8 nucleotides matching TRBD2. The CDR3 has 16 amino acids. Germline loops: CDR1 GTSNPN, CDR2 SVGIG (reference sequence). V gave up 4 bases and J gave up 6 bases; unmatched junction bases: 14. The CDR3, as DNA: TGTGCCTGGACTCGCGTTTTTGGCGGGGGGACCAATGAGCAGTTCTTC. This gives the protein CAWTRVFGGGTNEQFF.

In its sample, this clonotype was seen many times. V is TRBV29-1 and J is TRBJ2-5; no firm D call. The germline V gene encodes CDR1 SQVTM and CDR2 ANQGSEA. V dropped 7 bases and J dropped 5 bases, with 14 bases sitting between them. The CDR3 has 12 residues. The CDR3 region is CSALDTGETQYF. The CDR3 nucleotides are TGCAGCGCCCTCGACACCGGGGAGACCCAGTACTTC.

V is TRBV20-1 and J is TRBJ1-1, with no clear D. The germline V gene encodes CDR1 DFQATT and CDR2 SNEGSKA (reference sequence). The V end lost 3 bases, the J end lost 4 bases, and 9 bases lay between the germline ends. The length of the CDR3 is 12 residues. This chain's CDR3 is CSARDWGTEAFF. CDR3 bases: TGCAGTGCTAGGGATTGGGGCACTGAAGCTTTCTTT.

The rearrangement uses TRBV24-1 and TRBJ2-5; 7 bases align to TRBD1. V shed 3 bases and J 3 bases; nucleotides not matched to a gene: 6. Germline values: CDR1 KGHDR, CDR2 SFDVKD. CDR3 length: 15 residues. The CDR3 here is CATSDATGWEETQYF. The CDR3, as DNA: TGTGCCACCAGTGATGCGACAGGGTGGGAAGAGACCCAGTACTTC.

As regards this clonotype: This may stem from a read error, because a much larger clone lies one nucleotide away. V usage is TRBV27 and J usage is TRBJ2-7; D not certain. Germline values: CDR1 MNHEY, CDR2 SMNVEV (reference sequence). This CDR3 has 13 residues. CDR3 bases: TGTGCCGGCAGTTTATCATGGTCCTACGAGCAGTACTTC. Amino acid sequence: CAGSLSWSYEQYF.

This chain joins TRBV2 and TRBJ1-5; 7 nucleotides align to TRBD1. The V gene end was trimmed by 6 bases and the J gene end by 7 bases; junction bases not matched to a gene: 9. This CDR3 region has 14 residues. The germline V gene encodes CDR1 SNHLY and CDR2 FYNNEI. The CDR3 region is CASRETGSGQPQHF. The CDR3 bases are TGTGCCAGCAGGGAGACAGGGTCAGGGCAGCCCCAGCATTTT.

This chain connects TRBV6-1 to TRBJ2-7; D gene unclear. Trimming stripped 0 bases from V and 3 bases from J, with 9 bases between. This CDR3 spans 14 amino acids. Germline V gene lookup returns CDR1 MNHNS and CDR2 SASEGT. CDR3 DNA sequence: TGTGCCAGCAGTGAAGCGACGGACCTCTACGAGCAGTACTTC. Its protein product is CASSEATDLYEQYF.

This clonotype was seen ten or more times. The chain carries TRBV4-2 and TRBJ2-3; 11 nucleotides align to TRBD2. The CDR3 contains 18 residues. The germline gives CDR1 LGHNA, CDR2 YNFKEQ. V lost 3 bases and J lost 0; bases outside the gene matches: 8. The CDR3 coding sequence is TGTGCCAGCAGCCAGGCGGGACTAGCGGTTTCTAGCACAGATACGCAGTATTTT. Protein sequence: CASSQAGLAVSSTDTQYF.

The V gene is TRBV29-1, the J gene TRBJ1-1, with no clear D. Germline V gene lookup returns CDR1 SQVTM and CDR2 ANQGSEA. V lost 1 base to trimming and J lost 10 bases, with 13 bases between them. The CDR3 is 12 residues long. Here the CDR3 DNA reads TGCAGCGTTGAAGTACGCGGAGTTGGAGCTTTCTTT. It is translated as CSVEVRGVGAFF.